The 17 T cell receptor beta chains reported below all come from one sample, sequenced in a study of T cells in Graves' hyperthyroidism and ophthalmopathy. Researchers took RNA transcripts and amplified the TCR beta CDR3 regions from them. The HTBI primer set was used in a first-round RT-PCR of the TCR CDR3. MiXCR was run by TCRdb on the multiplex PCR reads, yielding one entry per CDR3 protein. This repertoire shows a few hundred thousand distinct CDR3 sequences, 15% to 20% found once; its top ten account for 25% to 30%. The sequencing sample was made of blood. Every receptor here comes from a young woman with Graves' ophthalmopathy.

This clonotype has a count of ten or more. CDR3 amino acids: CASSLWAATNEKLFF. CDR3 nucleotides: TGTGCCAGCAGTTTATGGGCAGCAACTAATGAAAAACTGTTTTTT. V and J are TRBV28 and TRBJ1-4; D is unresolved. V was shortened by 0 bases and J by 0 bases, with 5 bases between the two germline ends. This CDR3 comprises 15 residues. Germline V gene sequence: CDR1 MDHEN, CDR2 SYDVKM.

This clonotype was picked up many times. The CDR3 bases are TGTGCCAGCTCACCAACCCTAGCGGGAGACAATGAGCAGTTCTTC. This encodes CASSPTLAGDNEQFF. The rearrangement uses TRBV18 and TRBJ2-1; 10 bases are shared with TRBD2. Germline assignment: CDR1 KGHSH and CDR2 LQKENI. Trimming at V came to 2 bases and at J to 5 bases, leaving 3 bases not matched to a gene. This CDR3 is 15 amino acids long.

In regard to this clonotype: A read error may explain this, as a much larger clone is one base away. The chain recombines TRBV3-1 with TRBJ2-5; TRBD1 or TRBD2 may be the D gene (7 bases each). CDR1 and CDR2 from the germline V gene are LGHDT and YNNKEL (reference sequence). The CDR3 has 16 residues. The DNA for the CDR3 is TGTGCCAGCAGCCAAGATCGACAGGGAGGGCAAGGGACCCAGTACTTC. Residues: CASSQDRQGGQGTQYF.

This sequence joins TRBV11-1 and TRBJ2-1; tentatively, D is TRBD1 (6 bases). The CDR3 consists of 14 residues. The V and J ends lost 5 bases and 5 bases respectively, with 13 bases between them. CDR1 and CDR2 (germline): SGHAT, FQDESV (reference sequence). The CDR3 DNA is TGTGCCAGCAGCGACCTCGGACAGCACAATGAGCAGTTCTTC. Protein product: CASSDLGQHNEQFF.

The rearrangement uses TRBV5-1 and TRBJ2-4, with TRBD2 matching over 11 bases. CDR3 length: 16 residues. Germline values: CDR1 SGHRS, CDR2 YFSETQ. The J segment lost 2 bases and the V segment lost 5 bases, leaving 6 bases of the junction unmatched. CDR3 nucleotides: TGCGCCAGCAGATCTCTAGCGGGAGGCCCCAAAAACATTCAGTACTTC. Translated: CASRSLAGGPKNIQYF.

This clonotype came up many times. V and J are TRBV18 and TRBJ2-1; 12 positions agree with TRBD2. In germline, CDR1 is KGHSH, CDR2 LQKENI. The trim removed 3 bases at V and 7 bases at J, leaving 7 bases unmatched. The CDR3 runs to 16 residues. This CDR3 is CASSPGTSGPLNEQFF. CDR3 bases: TGTGCCAGCTCACCCGGGACTAGCGGGCCGCTTAATGAGCAGTTCTTC.

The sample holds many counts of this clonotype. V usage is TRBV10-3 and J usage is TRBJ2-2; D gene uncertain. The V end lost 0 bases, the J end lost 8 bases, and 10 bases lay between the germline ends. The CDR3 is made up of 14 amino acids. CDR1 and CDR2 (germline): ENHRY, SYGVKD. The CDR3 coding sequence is TGTGCCATCAGTGAGTCGTGGGCGAGTGGGGAGCTGTTTTTT. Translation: CAISESWASGELFF.

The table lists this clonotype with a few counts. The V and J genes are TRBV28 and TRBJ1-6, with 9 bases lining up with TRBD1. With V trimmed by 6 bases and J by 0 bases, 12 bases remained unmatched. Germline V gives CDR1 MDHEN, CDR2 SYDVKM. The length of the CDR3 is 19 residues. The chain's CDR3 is CASSSGQGSMSSYNSPLHF. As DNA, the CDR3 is TGTGCCAGCAGCTCGGGACAGGGATCCATGAGCTCCTATAATTCACCCCTCCACTTT.

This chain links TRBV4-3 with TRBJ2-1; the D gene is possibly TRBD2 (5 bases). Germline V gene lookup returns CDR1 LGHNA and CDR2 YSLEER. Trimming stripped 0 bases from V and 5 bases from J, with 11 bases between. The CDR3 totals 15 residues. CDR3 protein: CASSQDELAHNEQFF. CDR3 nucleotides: TGCGCCAGCAGCCAAGATGAGCTAGCCCACAATGAGCAGTTCTTC.

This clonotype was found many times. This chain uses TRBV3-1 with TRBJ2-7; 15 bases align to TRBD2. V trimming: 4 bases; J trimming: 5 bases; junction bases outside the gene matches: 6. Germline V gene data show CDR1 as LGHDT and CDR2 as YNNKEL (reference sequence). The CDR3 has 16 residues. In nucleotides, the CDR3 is TGTGCCAGCAGCCCCGGGACTAGCGGGAGGAACCACGAGCAGTACTTC. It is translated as CASSPGTSGRNHEQYF.

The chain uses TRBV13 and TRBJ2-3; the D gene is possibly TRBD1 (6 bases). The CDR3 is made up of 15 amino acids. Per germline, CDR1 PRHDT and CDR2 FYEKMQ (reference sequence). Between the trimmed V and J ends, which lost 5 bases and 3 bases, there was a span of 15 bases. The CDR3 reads CASSIKGVWTDTQYF. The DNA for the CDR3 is TGTGCCAGCAGCATCAAGGGGGTGTGGACAGATACGCAGTATTTT.

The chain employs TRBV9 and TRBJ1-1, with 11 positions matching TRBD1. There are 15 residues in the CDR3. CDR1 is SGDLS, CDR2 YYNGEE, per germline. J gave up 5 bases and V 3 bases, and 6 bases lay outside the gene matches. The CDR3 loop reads CASSGMDRGRTEAFF. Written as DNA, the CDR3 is TGTGCCAGCAGCGGGATGGACAGGGGGCGAACTGAAGCTTTCTTT.

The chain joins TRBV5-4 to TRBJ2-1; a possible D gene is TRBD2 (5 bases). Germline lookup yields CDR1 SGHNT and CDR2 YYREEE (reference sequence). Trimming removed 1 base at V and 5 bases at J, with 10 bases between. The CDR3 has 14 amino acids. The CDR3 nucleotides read TGTGCCAGCAGCTTGAGCGGAGTTCACAATGAGCAGTTCTTC. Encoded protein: CASSLSGVHNEQFF.

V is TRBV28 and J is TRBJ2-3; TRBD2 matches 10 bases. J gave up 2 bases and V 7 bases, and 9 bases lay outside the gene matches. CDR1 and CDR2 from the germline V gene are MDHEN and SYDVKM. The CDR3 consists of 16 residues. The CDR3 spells CASTITSGKNTDTQYF. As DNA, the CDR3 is TGTGCCAGCACCATAACTAGCGGGAAGAACACAGATACGCAGTATTTT.

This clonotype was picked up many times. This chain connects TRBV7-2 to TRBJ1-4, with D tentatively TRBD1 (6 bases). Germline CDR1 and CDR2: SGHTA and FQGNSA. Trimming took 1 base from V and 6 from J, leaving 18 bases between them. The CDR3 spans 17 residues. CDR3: CASSLEGRDIDYEKLFF. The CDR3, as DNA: TGTGCCAGCAGCTTAGAAGGGCGGGACATCGACTATGAAAAACTGTTTTTT. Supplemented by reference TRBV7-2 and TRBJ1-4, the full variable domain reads GAGVSQSPSNKVTEKGKDVELRCDPISGHTALYWYRQSLGQGLEFLIYFQGNSAPDKSGLPSDRFSAERTGGSVSTLTIQRTQQEDSAVYLCASSLEGRDIDYEKLFFGSGTQLSVL.

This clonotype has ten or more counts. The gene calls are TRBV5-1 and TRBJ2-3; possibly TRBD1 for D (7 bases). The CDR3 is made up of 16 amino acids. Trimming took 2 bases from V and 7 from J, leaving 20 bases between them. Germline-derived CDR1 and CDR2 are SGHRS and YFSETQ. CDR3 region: CASSFRAPTGRNTQYF. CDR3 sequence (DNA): TGCGCCAGCAGCTTTCGAGCACCGACAGGGAGGAATACGCAGTATTTT.

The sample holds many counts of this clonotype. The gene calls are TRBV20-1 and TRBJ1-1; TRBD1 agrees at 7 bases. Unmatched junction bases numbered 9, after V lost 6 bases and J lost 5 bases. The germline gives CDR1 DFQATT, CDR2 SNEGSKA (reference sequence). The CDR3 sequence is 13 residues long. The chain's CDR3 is CSAFDRVGTEAFF. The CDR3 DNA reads TGCAGTGCGTTCGACAGGGTTGGGACTGAAGCTTTCTTT.